This is a list of T cell receptor beta chains from one sample in a study of blood T cells in healthy people across ages. TCRdb re-analysed the 5' RACE reads in MiXCR, keeping a single row per CDR3 protein. The sample carries some 800,000 distinct CDR3 sequences, 40% to 50% recorded once. The material sequenced was blood. All receptors derive from a man aged 60-69 years in good health. Both conserved end residues are part of each CDR3. D genes are given only for firm matches. Rows may omit the clone size; those that give it use once, few, many or a size class.

len: 18
abundance: once
d_gene: -
v_gene: TRBV19
j_gene: TRBJ2-2
CDR3nt: TGTGCCAGCTTGGACGTGAAGAGGAGAGCATCTATCACCGGGGAGCTGTTTTTT
CDR3aa: CASLDVKRRASITGELFF

len: 13
abundance: -
d_gene: -
v_gene: TRBV29-1
j_gene: TRBJ1-5
CDR3nt: TGCAGCGTTGGGGCCAGGGGCAATCAGCCCCAGCATTTT
CDR3aa: CSVGARGNQPQHF

len: 18
abundance: -
d_gene: TRBD2
v_gene: TRBV5-4
j_gene: TRBJ2-3
CDR3nt: TGTGCCAGCAGCTTGGGGGGGGGAGCGGGGGGCCTCACAGATACGCAGTATTTT
CDR3aa: CASSLGGGAGGLTDTQYF

len: 14
abundance: -
d_gene: -
v_gene: TRBV14
j_gene: TRBJ1-6
CDR3nt: TGTGCCAGCAGCCAAGACCCAGGGGCGTCACCCCTCCACTTT
CDR3aa: CASSQDPGASPLHF

len: 13
abundance: -
d_gene: -
v_gene: TRBV7-9
j_gene: TRBJ2-3
CDR3nt: TGTGCCAGCAGCGCCGCAGGGTCAGATACGCAGTATTTT
CDR3aa: CASSAAGSDTQYF

len: 12
abundance: few
d_gene: TRBD1
v_gene: TRBV9
j_gene: TRBJ2-7
CDR3nt: TGTGCCAGCAGCGGGGCCGGGACAGAAGCGTACTTC
CDR3aa: CASSGAGTEAYF

len: 15
abundance: -
d_gene: -
v_gene: TRBV20-1
j_gene: TRBJ2-1
CDR3nt: TGCAGTGCTAGCTTGACGGGACGCTCCTACAATGAGCAGTTCTTC
CDR3aa: CSASLTGRSYNEQFF

len: 16
abundance: once
d_gene: TRBD2
v_gene: TRBV4-1
j_gene: TRBJ2-3
CDR3nt: TGCGCCAGCAGCCAAGGGGCAGCGCGGGGGTTAGATACGCAGTATTTT
CDR3aa: CASSQGAARGLDTQYF

len: 16
abundance: -
d_gene: -
v_gene: TRBV27
j_gene: TRBJ2-3
CDR3nt: TGTGCCAGCAGTGGACGACAGCTTGGTGGCACAGATACGCAGTATTTT
CDR3aa: CASSGRQLGGTDTQYF

len: 15
abundance: -
d_gene: TRBD1
v_gene: TRBV5-1
j_gene: TRBJ2-3
CDR3nt: TGCGCCAGCAGCTTGGAAGGGACAGGGGGCTATACGCAGTATTTT
CDR3aa: CASSLEGTGGYTQYF

len: 13
abundance: -
d_gene: -
v_gene: TRBV7-2
j_gene: TRBJ2-2
CDR3nt: TGTGCCAGCAGCCTGTCGATAGCCGGGGAGCTGTTTTTT
CDR3aa: CASSLSIAGELFF

len: 14
abundance: -
d_gene: -
v_gene: TRBV11-2
j_gene: TRBJ2-5
CDR3nt: TGTGCCAGCAGCTGGGGGACACTGCTTGAGACCCAGTACTTC
CDR3aa: CASSWGTLLETQYF

len: 14
abundance: few
d_gene: -
v_gene: TRBV20-1
j_gene: TRBJ2-3
CDR3nt: TGCAGTGCTAGAGATATCCCTAGCGCCGATACGCAGTATTTT
CDR3aa: CSARDIPSADTQYF

len: 15
abundance: -
d_gene: -
v_gene: TRBV7-9
j_gene: TRBJ2-5
CDR3nt: TGTGCCAGCAGCATTTCAGGAATCGGGCAAGAGACCCAGTACTTC
CDR3aa: CASSISGIGQETQYF

len: 15
abundance: few
d_gene: -
v_gene: TRBV9
j_gene: TRBJ2-1
CDR3nt: TGTGCCAGCAGCAACAGCAGAGTACCCCCCAATGAGCAGTTCTTC
CDR3aa: CASSNSRVPPNEQFF

len: 16
abundance: few
d_gene: -
v_gene: TRBV20-1
j_gene: TRBJ1-2
CDR3nt: TGCAGTGCTAGAGGAGAACAGGCGCCGTTGGACTATGGCTACACCTTC
CDR3aa: CSARGEQAPLDYGYTF

len: 14
abundance: once
d_gene: -
v_gene: TRBV12-3/TRBV12-4
j_gene: TRBJ2-7
CDR3nt: TGTGCCAGCAGTTTAGGGGACGTTAACAATGAGCAGTACTTC
CDR3aa: CASSLGDVNNEQYF

len: 14
abundance: -
d_gene: TRBD1
v_gene: TRBV20-1
j_gene: TRBJ1-2
CDR3nt: TGCAGTGCTACCAACCGGACAGGGCGAGATGGCTACACCTTC
CDR3aa: CSATNRTGRDGYTF

len: 13
abundance: -
d_gene: -
v_gene: TRBV29-1
j_gene: TRBJ1-1
CDR3nt: TGCAGCGTAGAAGGACCAAGGAACACTGAAGCTTTCTTT
CDR3aa: CSVEGPRNTEAFF

len: 15
abundance: few
d_gene: -
v_gene: TRBV4-3
j_gene: TRBJ2-2
CDR3nt: TGCGCCAGCAGCCAAGATTTCTCATACACCGGGGAGCTGTTTTTT
CDR3aa: CASSQDFSYTGELFF

len: 16
abundance: -
d_gene: -
v_gene: TRBV5-1
j_gene: TRBJ1-4
CDR3nt: TGCGCCAGCAGCCCCCGGGACGGTGCAACTAATGAAAAACTGTTTTTT
CDR3aa: CASSPRDGATNEKLFF

len: 14
abundance: once
d_gene: -
v_gene: TRBV12-3/TRBV12-4
j_gene: TRBJ1-6
CDR3nt: TGTGCCAGCAGTTTAAACGGAATAAATTCACCCCTCCACTTT
CDR3aa: CASSLNGINSPLHF

len: 14
abundance: few
d_gene: -
v_gene: TRBV4-1
j_gene: TRBJ2-1
CDR3nt: TGCGCCAGCAGCCAAGGTGCCGGAGACAATGAGCAGTTCTTC
CDR3aa: CASSQGAGDNEQFF

len: 13
abundance: -
d_gene: -
v_gene: TRBV6-2/TRBV6-3
j_gene: TRBJ2-3
CDR3nt: TGTGCCAGCAGTTCCTTGGTGCGAGATACGCAGTATTTT
CDR3aa: CASSSLVRDTQYF

len: 15
abundance: -
d_gene: TRBD2
v_gene: TRBV5-6
j_gene: TRBJ2-7
CDR3nt: TGTGCCAGCAGCCCCTGGGGCGGGGGACCCTACGAGCAGTACTTC
CDR3aa: CASSPWGGGPYEQYF